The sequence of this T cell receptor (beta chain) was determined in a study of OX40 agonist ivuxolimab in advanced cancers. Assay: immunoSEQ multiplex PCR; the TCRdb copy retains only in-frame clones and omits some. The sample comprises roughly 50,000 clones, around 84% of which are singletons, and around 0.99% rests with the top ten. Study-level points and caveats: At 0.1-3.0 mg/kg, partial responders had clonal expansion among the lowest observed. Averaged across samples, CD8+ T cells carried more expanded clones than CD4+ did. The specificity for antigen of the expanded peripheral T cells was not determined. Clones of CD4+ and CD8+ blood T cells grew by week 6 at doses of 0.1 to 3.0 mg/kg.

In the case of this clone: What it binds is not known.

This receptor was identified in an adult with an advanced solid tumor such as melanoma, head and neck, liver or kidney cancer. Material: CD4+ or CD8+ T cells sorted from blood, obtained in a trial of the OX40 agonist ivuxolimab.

DNA of the CDR3: TGTGCCAGCAGCCCCAGGACAAATTACTATGGCTACACCTTC. This translates into CASSPRTNYYGYTF. This chain links TRBV7-8 with TRBJ1-2; perhaps TRBD1 as D (5 bases). The CDR3 sequence is 14 residues long. Germline lookup yields CDR1 SGHVS and CDR2 FQNEAQ. The ends were cut back, 5 bases at V and 3 bases at J, with 13 bases in the middle.